A selection of T cell receptor beta chains follows, all from one sample in a study of somatic mutations in cytotoxic T cells in rheumatoid arthritis. Only in-frame clones appear in the TCRdb table, and some are missing; sequencing was by immunoSEQ multiplex PCR. The sample holds about 4,300 clones, roughly 78% seen once. Sample: CD8+ T cells sorted from blood. Receptors originate from a woman aged 60-70 years with rheumatoid arthritis. The CDR3 runs from the conserved cysteine through the conserved F or W. D genes are given only for firm matches. Clone size, where shown, is once, few, many, or a class for clones that have expanded.

j_call | v_call | d_call | clone_size | cdr3_aa | cdr3_nt
TRBJ2-2 | TRBV7-6 | - | - | CASSLGGTGELFF | TGTGCCAGCAGCTTAGGAGGGACCGGGGAGCTGTTTTTT
TRBJ1-1 | TRBV10-3 | TRBD1 | - | CAISRIRTGKVTTEAFF | TGTGCCATCAGTCGAATCAGGACAGGGAAGGTTACGACTGAAGCTTTCTTT
TRBJ2-3 | TRBV29-1 | TRBD2 | - | CSVDPALAGGHEGTQYF | TGCAGCGTTGACCCGGCGTTAGCGGGGGGGCACGAGGGCACGCAGTATTTT
TRBJ1-1 | TRBV27 | TRBD1 | - | CASSHRGPTEAFF | TGTGCCAGCAGCCACAGGGGGCCCACTGAAGCTTTCTTT
TRBJ1-3 | TRBV19 | - | - | CASSPKHVSSGNTIYF | TGTGCCAGTAGTCCCAAACATGTCTCCTCTGGAAACACCATATATTTT
TRBJ2-7 | TRBV28 | - | few | CASSDLIQGTYEQYF | TGTGCCAGCAGTGATCTGATTCAGGGTACCTACGAGCAGTACTTC
TRBJ1-6 | TRBV27 | TRBD1 | - | CASSLSTGSYNSPLHF | TGTGCCAGCAGTCTGTCGACAGGGTCCTATAATTCACCCCTCCACTTT
TRBJ2-1 | TRBV6-1 | TRBD1 | - | CASGVSGTGSNEQFF | TGTGCCAGCGGAGTCTCCGGGACAGGGTCCAATGAGCAGTTCTTC
TRBJ2-7 | TRBV5-1 | - | - | CASSFSSGYEQYF | TGCGCCAGCAGCTTCAGTAGCGGCTACGAGCAGTACTTC
TRBJ1-2 | TRBV29-1 | - | - | CSAGLDGGLFYGYTF | TGCAGCGCCGGACTAGATGGGGGGCTTTTCTATGGCTACACCTTC
TRBJ2-3 | TRBV6-4 | TRBD2 | - | CASSDAGESDTQYF | TGTGCCAGCAGTGACGCGGGGGAGTCGGATACGCAGTATTTT
TRBJ2-1 | TRBV11-2 | - | - | CASSEDSSWAYNEQFF | TGTGCCAGCAGCGAGGACTCCAGCTGGGCCTACAATGAGCAGTTCTTC
TRBJ1-1 | TRBV27 | - | - | CASSFGARGEAFF | TGTGCCAGCAGTTTTGGGGCTAGGGGTGAAGCTTTCTTT
TRBJ2-1 | TRBV19 | TRBD2 | - | CASSISGGTNEQFF | TGTGCCAGTAGTATAAGCGGGGGGACAAATGAGCAGTTCTTC
TRBJ2-1 | TRBV7-9 | - | - | CAEGVYNEQFF | TGTGCCGAGGGGGTTTACAATGAGCAGTTCTTC
TRBJ1-1 | TRBV2 | - | - | CASSPGGPSMNTEAFF | TGTGCCAGCAGCCCCGGGGGACCGTCTATGAACACTGAAGCTTTCTTT
TRBJ1-5 | TRBV6-1 | - | - | CASSAGQSYSNQPQHF | TGTGCCAGCAGTGCCGGACAGTCCTATAGCAATCAGCCCCAGCATTTT
TRBJ1-1 | TRBV25-1 | - | - | CASSVRTHTEAFF | TGTGCCAGCAGTGTCAGGACACACACTGAAGCTTTCTTT
TRBJ2-7 | TRBV7-9 | - | once | CASSLQGNYYEQYF | TGTGCCAGCAGCTTACAGGGCAACTACTACGAGCAGTACTTC
TRBJ2-3 | TRBV5-1 | TRBD2 | - | CASSSPAGGLSDTQYF | TGCGCCAGCAGCTCGCCAGCGGGGGGACTTTCGGATACACAGTATTTT
TRBJ2-5 | TRBV6-6 | - | - | CASSPTIEEAQYF | TGTGCCAGCAGTCCCACGATCGAGGAGGCCCAGTACTTC
TRBJ2-5 | TRBV10-3 | TRBD1 | - | CAISERTGGETQYF | TGTGCCATCAGTGAGCGGACAGGGGGTGAGACCCAGTACTTC
TRBJ1-5 | TRBV5-5 | - | - | CASNSGDQPQHF | TGTGCCAGCAACTCAGGGGATCAGCCCCAGCATTTT
TRBJ2-5 | TRBV4-1 | TRBD1 | - | CASSQDLSGTGRETQYF | TGCGCCAGCAGCCAAGACCTATCCGGGACAGGGCGGGAGACCCAGTACTTC
TRBJ2-5 | TRBV13 | TRBD1 | few | CASSHRDREGQYF | TGTGCCAGCAGCCATCGGGACAGGGAGGGCCAGTACTTC
TRBJ2-3 | TRBV7-9 | TRBD2 | - | CASSLMISGGTDTQYF | TGTGCCAGCAGCTTAATGATTAGCGGGGGCACAGATACGCAGTATTTT
TRBJ1-5 | TRBV15 | - | - | CATSRGPGPYSNQPQHF | TGTGCCACCAGCAGAGGGCCAGGGCCTTATAGCAATCAGCCCCAGCATTTT